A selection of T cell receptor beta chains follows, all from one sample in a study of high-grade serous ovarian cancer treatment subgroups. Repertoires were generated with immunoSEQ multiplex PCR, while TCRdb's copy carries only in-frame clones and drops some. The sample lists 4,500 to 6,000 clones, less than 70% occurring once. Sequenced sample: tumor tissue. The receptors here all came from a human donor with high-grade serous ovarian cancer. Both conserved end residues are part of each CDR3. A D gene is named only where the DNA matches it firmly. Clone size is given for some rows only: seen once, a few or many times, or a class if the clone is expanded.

CDR3 protein: CASSQLQGAGEGYTF; CDR3 DNA: TGTGCCAGCTCACAATTACAGGGGGCTGGAGAAGGCTACACCTTC; CDR3 length: 15; V gene: TRBV18; J gene: TRBJ1-2; clone size: few; D gene: TRBD1
CDR3 protein: CASRRTVSSGNTIYF; CDR3 DNA: TGCGCCAGCAGGCGAACAGTGAGCTCTGGAAACACCATATATTTT; CDR3 length: 15; V gene: TRBV4-3; J gene: TRBJ1-3; clone size: few; D gene: -
CDR3 protein: CASSNPSEEDRNPTGELFF; CDR3 DNA: TGTGCCAGCAGCAATCCATCAGAAGAGGACAGGAACCCCACCGGGGAGCTGTTTTTT; CDR3 length: 19; V gene: TRBV21-1; J gene: TRBJ2-2; clone size: -; D gene: -
CDR3 protein: CVTSRSRGATNEKLFF; CDR3 DNA: TGTGTCACCAGCAGGTCTCGGGGAGCAACCAATGAAAAACTGTTTTTT; CDR3 length: 16; V gene: TRBV15; J gene: TRBJ1-4; clone size: -; D gene: -
CDR3 protein: CASSAQETQYF; CDR3 DNA: TGTGCCAGCAGCGCACAAGAGACCCAGTACTTC; CDR3 length: 11; V gene: TRBV5-4; J gene: TRBJ2-5; clone size: -; D gene: -
CDR3 protein: CASSETEISYNEQFF; CDR3 DNA: TGTGCCAGCAGTGAGACTGAAATTTCCTACAATGAGCAGTTCTTC; CDR3 length: 15; V gene: TRBV27; J gene: TRBJ2-1; clone size: -; D gene: -
CDR3 protein: CASRGGSNQPQHF; CDR3 DNA: TGTGCCAGCCGCGGGGGGTCGAATCAGCCCCAGCATTTT; CDR3 length: 13; V gene: TRBV28; J gene: TRBJ1-5; clone size: -; D gene: -
CDR3 protein: CASSQEGTGRTEAFF; CDR3 DNA: TGCGCCAGCAGCCAAGAGGGAACAGGGAGAACTGAAGCTTTCTTT; CDR3 length: 15; V gene: TRBV4-1; J gene: TRBJ1-1; clone size: -; D gene: -
CDR3 protein: CASSSDGGRFF; CDR3 DNA: TGTGCCAGCAGTTCAGACGGGGGCCGGTTCTTC; CDR3 length: 11; V gene: TRBV6-5; J gene: TRBJ2-1; clone size: -; D gene: -
CDR3 protein: CASSLAQGREKLFF; CDR3 DNA: TGTGCCAGCAGCTTGGCGCAGGGGAGGGAAAAACTGTTTTTT; CDR3 length: 14; V gene: TRBV5-6; J gene: TRBJ1-4; clone size: -; D gene: -
CDR3 protein: CASAGAYEQYF; CDR3 DNA: TGTGCCAGCGCGGGGGCCTACGAGCAGTACTTC; CDR3 length: 11; V gene: TRBV6-6; J gene: TRBJ2-7; clone size: -; D gene: TRBD2
CDR3 protein: CASSYRGGELFF; CDR3 DNA: TGTGCCAGCAGTTACAGAGGCGGGGAGCTGTTTTTT; CDR3 length: 12; V gene: TRBV6-6; J gene: TRBJ2-2; clone size: -; D gene: -
CDR3 protein: CASSDWELFF; CDR3 DNA: TGTGCCAGCAGTGACTGGGAGCTGTTTTTT; CDR3 length: 10; V gene: TRBV6-1; J gene: TRBJ2-2; clone size: -; D gene: -
CDR3 protein: CASRLNRRPLGTF; CDR3 DNA: TGTGCCAGCAGGTTGAACAGAAGGCCACTCGGCACCTTC; CDR3 length: 13; V gene: TRBV2; J gene: TRBJ1-2; clone size: -; D gene: -
CDR3 protein: CASSEPDTPYEQYF; CDR3 DNA: TGCGCCAGCAGTGAACCGGACACTCCCTACGAGCAGTACTTC; CDR3 length: 14; V gene: TRBV10-1; J gene: TRBJ2-7; clone size: few; D gene: -
CDR3 protein: CASSLEGTVNYGYTF; CDR3 DNA: TGTGCCAGCAGCTTAGAGGGGACGGTTAACTATGGCTACACCTTC; CDR3 length: 15; V gene: TRBV7-2; J gene: TRBJ1-2; clone size: -; D gene: -
CDR3 protein: CASSMDRASTDTQYF; CDR3 DNA: TGTGCCAGTAGTATGGACAGGGCTAGCACAGATACGCAGTATTTT; CDR3 length: 15; V gene: TRBV19; J gene: TRBJ2-3; clone size: few; D gene: TRBD1
CDR3 protein: CASSAPYRVGFQETQYF; CDR3 DNA: TGTGCCAGCAGTGCCCCATACAGGGTAGGATTCCAAGAGACCCAGTACTTC; CDR3 length: 17; V gene: TRBV27; J gene: TRBJ2-5; clone size: few; D gene: -
CDR3 protein: CASSQELDLPSYEQYF; CDR3 DNA: TGCGCCAGCAGCCAGGAACTAGACCTTCCCTCCTACGAGCAGTACTTC; CDR3 length: 16; V gene: TRBV4-1; J gene: TRBJ2-7; clone size: once; D gene: -
CDR3 protein: CASRDLSGANVLTF; CDR3 DNA: TGCGCCAGCAGAGACCTCTCTGGGGCCAACGTCCTGACTTTC; CDR3 length: 14; V gene: TRBV5-1; J gene: TRBJ2-6; clone size: -; D gene: -
CDR3 protein: CAISGQGLAGQETQYF; CDR3 DNA: TGTGCCATCAGTGGGCAGGGACTAGCGGGGCAAGAGACCCAGTACTTC; CDR3 length: 16; V gene: TRBV10-3; J gene: TRBJ2-5; clone size: -; D gene: TRBD2
CDR3 protein: CASSPGQSSYEQYF; CDR3 DNA: TGTGCCAGCTCCCCTGGACAGTCCTCCTACGAGCAGTACTTC; CDR3 length: 14; V gene: TRBV18; J gene: TRBJ2-7; clone size: -; D gene: -
CDR3 protein: CASSSTPAVANYGYTF; CDR3 DNA: TGTGCCAGCAGCTCGACCCCAGCTGTAGCTAACTATGGCTACACCTTC; CDR3 length: 16; V gene: TRBV5-5; J gene: TRBJ1-2; clone size: few; D gene: -
CDR3 protein: CASSQGTGTQYF; CDR3 DNA: TGCGCCAGCAGCCAAGGGACTGGTACGCAGTATTTT; CDR3 length: 12; V gene: TRBV4-1; J gene: TRBJ2-3; clone size: -; D gene: -
CDR3 protein: CASRNARVWEQFF; CDR3 DNA: TGTGCCAGCAGGAATGCCAGGGTTTGGGAGCAGTTCTTC; CDR3 length: 13; V gene: TRBV11-2; J gene: TRBJ2-1; clone size: -; D gene: -
CDR3 protein: CASSEAGGNTEAFF; CDR3 DNA: TGTGCCAGCAGTGAAGCGGGGGGCAACACTGAAGCTTTCTTT; CDR3 length: 14; V gene: TRBV6-1; J gene: TRBJ1-1; clone size: -; D gene: -
CDR3 protein: CASSGNHNEQFF; CDR3 DNA: TGTGCCAGTAGTGGGAATCACAATGAGCAGTTCTTC; CDR3 length: 12; V gene: TRBV19; J gene: TRBJ2-1; clone size: once; D gene: -
CDR3 protein: CASSLQQWLNTEAFF; CDR3 DNA: TGTGCCAGCAGCTTACAACAATGGTTGAACACTGAAGCTTTCTTT; CDR3 length: 15; V gene: TRBV5-4; J gene: TRBJ1-1; clone size: -; D gene: -
CDR3 protein: CASSLAGGELFF; CDR3 DNA: TGCGCCAGCAGCTTGGCGGGGGGAGAACTGTTTTTT; CDR3 length: 12; V gene: TRBV5-1; J gene: TRBJ1-4; clone size: few; D gene: -
CDR3 protein: CASSLGGAGSGNTIYF; CDR3 DNA: TGTGCCAGCAGCTTAGGTGGGGCAGGGAGTGGAAACACCATATATTTT; CDR3 length: 16; V gene: TRBV7-3; J gene: TRBJ1-3; clone size: -; D gene: -
CDR3 protein: CASSPQGYEQFF; CDR3 DNA: TGTGCCAGCAGCCCACAGGGATACGAGCAGTTCTTC; CDR3 length: 12; V gene: TRBV11-2; J gene: TRBJ2-1; clone size: -; D gene: -
CDR3 protein: CASSPPTGTSYNEQFF; CDR3 DNA: TGCGCCAGCAGCCCCCCCACAGGGACCTCCTACAATGAGCAGTTCTTC; CDR3 length: 16; V gene: TRBV5-1; J gene: TRBJ2-1; clone size: -; D gene: -
CDR3 protein: CASSQEKGNTEAFF; CDR3 DNA: TGCGCCAGCAGCCAAGAGAAGGGGAACACTGAAGCTTTCTTT; CDR3 length: 14; V gene: TRBV4-1; J gene: TRBJ1-1; clone size: -; D gene: -
CDR3 protein: CSVVGTGDYGYTF; CDR3 DNA: TGCAGCGTTGTTGGGACAGGGGACTATGGCTACACCTTC; CDR3 length: 13; V gene: TRBV29-1; J gene: TRBJ1-2; clone size: -; D gene: TRBD1
CDR3 protein: CASSVETSGGPGTQYF; CDR3 DNA: TGTGCCAGCAGCGTAGAAACTAGCGGGGGACCAGGGACCCAGTACTTC; CDR3 length: 16; V gene: TRBV9; J gene: TRBJ2-5; clone size: once; D gene: TRBD2
CDR3 protein: CAQRVGGRPGETQYF; CDR3 DNA: TGTGCCCAGAGGGTCGGCGGGAGGCCTGGGGAGACCCAGTACTTC; CDR3 length: 15; V gene: TRBV7-2; J gene: TRBJ2-5; clone size: -; D gene: TRBD2
CDR3 protein: CASSEGSWPVAPSGANVLTF; CDR3 DNA: TGTGCCAGCAGTGAAGGGTCGTGGCCGGTTGCCCCCTCTGGGGCCAACGTCCTGACTTTC; CDR3 length: 20; V gene: TRBV6-1; J gene: TRBJ2-6; clone size: once; D gene: -
CDR3 protein: CSVVTTFNTEAFF; CDR3 DNA: TGCAGCGTTGTGACCACGTTCAACACTGAAGCTTTCTTT; CDR3 length: 13; V gene: TRBV29-1; J gene: TRBJ1-1; clone size: -; D gene: -
CDR3 protein: CASSRPSSGEQFF; CDR3 DNA: TGCGCCAGCAGCCGCCCTTCTTCGGGTGAGCAGTTCTTC; CDR3 length: 13; V gene: TRBV4-1; J gene: TRBJ2-1; clone size: medium-sized; D gene: -
CDR3 protein: CASSFPAGVSYEQYF; CDR3 DNA: TGTGCCAGCAGCTTCCCAGCGGGGGTCTCCTACGAGCAGTACTTC; CDR3 length: 15; V gene: TRBV7-9; J gene: TRBJ2-7; clone size: few; D gene: TRBD2
CDR3 protein: CASSIDGNYGYTF; CDR3 DNA: TGTGCCAGTAGTATCGACGGTAACTATGGCTACACCTTC; CDR3 length: 13; V gene: TRBV19; J gene: TRBJ1-2; clone size: -; D gene: -
CDR3 protein: CASRDSLDLTEAFF; CDR3 DNA: TGTGCCAGCCGGGACAGCCTGGACCTTACTGAAGCTTTCTTT; CDR3 length: 14; V gene: TRBV27; J gene: TRBJ1-1; clone size: few; D gene: TRBD1
CDR3 protein: CASSGRSYTGELFF; CDR3 DNA: TGTGCCAGCAGTGGGCGGTCGTACACCGGGGAGCTGTTTTTT; CDR3 length: 14; V gene: TRBV28; J gene: TRBJ2-2; clone size: -; D gene: -
CDR3 protein: CASSLEDSTYEQYF; CDR3 DNA: TGTGCCAGCAGCCTGGAGGACAGCACCTACGAGCAGTACTTC; CDR3 length: 14; V gene: TRBV7-8; J gene: TRBJ2-7; clone size: -; D gene: -
CDR3 protein: CASSSRGVGGLYNEQFF; CDR3 DNA: TGTGCCAGCAGCTCCCGAGGGGTGGGGGGCCTGTACAATGAGCAGTTCTTC; CDR3 length: 17; V gene: TRBV11-2; J gene: TRBJ2-1; clone size: -; D gene: -
CDR3 protein: CASSLALGTAVGNQPQHF; CDR3 DNA: TGTGCCAGCAGCTTAGCGCTCGGGACAGCCGTTGGCAATCAGCCCCAGCATTTT; CDR3 length: 18; V gene: TRBV7-9; J gene: TRBJ1-5; clone size: few; D gene: TRBD1
CDR3 protein: CAISGTGGAATEAFF; CDR3 DNA: TGTGCCATCAGCGGGACAGGGGGCGCGGCCACTGAAGCTTTCTTT; CDR3 length: 15; V gene: TRBV10-3; J gene: TRBJ1-1; clone size: -; D gene: TRBD1
CDR3 protein: CASRRGPERAGTEAFF; CDR3 DNA: TGCGCCAGCAGACGCGGGCCAGAAAGGGCGGGGACTGAAGCTTTCTTT; CDR3 length: 16; V gene: TRBV23-1; J gene: TRBJ1-1; clone size: -; D gene: -
CDR3 protein: CASSLELRGVGADTQYF; CDR3 DNA: TGCGCCAGCAGCTTGGAACTTCGGGGAGTGGGGGCAGATACGCAGTATTTT; CDR3 length: 17; V gene: TRBV5-1; J gene: TRBJ2-3; clone size: few; D gene: -
CDR3 protein: CASSRDMSFPANSPLHF; CDR3 DNA: TGTGCCAGCAGCCGGGACATGTCATTCCCCGCAAATTCACCCCTCCACTTT; CDR3 length: 17; V gene: TRBV11-2; J gene: TRBJ1-6; clone size: large; D gene: -
CDR3 protein: CASSTSLSNQPQHF; CDR3 DNA: TGTGCCAGCAGCACATCCCTTAGCAATCAGCCCCAGCATTTT; CDR3 length: 14; V gene: TRBV6-1; J gene: TRBJ1-5; clone size: -; D gene: -
CDR3 protein: CASSERGTNEKLFF; CDR3 DNA: TGTGCCAGCAGTGAGAGGGGGACTAATGAAAAACTGTTTTTT; CDR3 length: 14; V gene: TRBV25-1; J gene: TRBJ1-4; clone size: -; D gene: -
CDR3 protein: CASGREKLFF; CDR3 DNA: TGTGCCAGCGGGCGGGAAAAACTGTTTTTT; CDR3 length: 10; V gene: TRBV5-5; J gene: TRBJ1-4; clone size: -; D gene: -
CDR3 protein: CASSAGRSSYNEQFF; CDR3 DNA: TGTGCCAGCAGCGCCGGACGGAGCTCCTACAATGAGCAGTTCTTC; CDR3 length: 15; V gene: TRBV7-2; J gene: TRBJ2-1; clone size: -; D gene: -
CDR3 protein: CSVKGDTEAFF; CDR3 DNA: TGCAGCGTTAAGGGGGACACTGAAGCTTTCTTT; CDR3 length: 11; V gene: TRBV29-1; J gene: TRBJ1-1; clone size: -; D gene: -
CDR3 protein: CAWSMGTLGQAFF; CDR3 DNA: TGTGCCTGGAGTATGGGGACACTCGGGCAAGCTTTCTTT; CDR3 length: 13; V gene: TRBV30; J gene: TRBJ1-1; clone size: -; D gene: -
CDR3 protein: CASSGAGRNYGYTF; CDR3 DNA: TGTGCCAGCAGCGGCGCCGGGCGGAACTATGGCTACACCTTC; CDR3 length: 14; V gene: TRBV7-6; J gene: TRBJ1-2; clone size: -; D gene: -
CDR3 protein: CASTPQGGGFGYTF; CDR3 DNA: TGTGCCAGCACCCCCCAGGGCGGGGGGTTTGGCTACACCTTC; CDR3 length: 14; V gene: TRBV7-6; J gene: TRBJ1-2; clone size: -; D gene: -
CDR3 protein: CASSFYQYNEQFF; CDR3 DNA: TGTGCCAGCAGCTTTTACCAGTACAATGAGCAGTTCTTC; CDR3 length: 13; V gene: TRBV7-3; J gene: TRBJ2-1; clone size: once; D gene: -
CDR3 protein: CASSPTGALNSPLHF; CDR3 DNA: TGTGCCAGCAGCCCGACAGGGGCTCTAAATTCACCCCTCCACTTT; CDR3 length: 15; V gene: TRBV28; J gene: TRBJ1-6; clone size: -; D gene: TRBD1